This T cell receptor (beta chain) was recovered during a study of human T cells and chemical hapten exposure. Study overall: Once 0.01% DPC had been applied to the upper back by patch test, readings were taken at 6 days.

Each CDR3 protein gets one entry after TCRdb re-called the RACE reads with MiXCR. The sample holds about 30,000 distinct CDR3 sequences, around 6% seen once. Time point in this sample: patch test 3, about 24 weeks after DPC sensitization. Treatment given: therapeutic diphenylcyclopropenone sensitization with weekly scalp DPC. Donors, patients with alopecia ranging from 18 to 70 years old and judged suitable for DPC, provided samples. Trimming took 1 base from V and 4 from J; bases not matched to a gene: 2. The CDR3 totals 15 residues. The germline V gene has CDR1 SGHVS and CDR2 FNYEAQ. This clonotype was seen a single time. This may be a read error: a much more frequent sequence differs by one nucleotide.

This chain uses TRBV7-6 with TRBJ2-2, with 8 bases matching TRBD2. Specimen: whole blood, collected in connection with sensitization to the hapten diphenylcyclopropenone (DPC). This TCR came from a man aged 25-40 years with alopecia areata. Some clones in this sample may be carry-over from other donors' samples. CDR3 bases: TGTGCCAGCAGCTTAGGCGGGGGGTCCACCGGGGAGCTGTTTTTT. Translating gives CASSLGGGSTGELFF.